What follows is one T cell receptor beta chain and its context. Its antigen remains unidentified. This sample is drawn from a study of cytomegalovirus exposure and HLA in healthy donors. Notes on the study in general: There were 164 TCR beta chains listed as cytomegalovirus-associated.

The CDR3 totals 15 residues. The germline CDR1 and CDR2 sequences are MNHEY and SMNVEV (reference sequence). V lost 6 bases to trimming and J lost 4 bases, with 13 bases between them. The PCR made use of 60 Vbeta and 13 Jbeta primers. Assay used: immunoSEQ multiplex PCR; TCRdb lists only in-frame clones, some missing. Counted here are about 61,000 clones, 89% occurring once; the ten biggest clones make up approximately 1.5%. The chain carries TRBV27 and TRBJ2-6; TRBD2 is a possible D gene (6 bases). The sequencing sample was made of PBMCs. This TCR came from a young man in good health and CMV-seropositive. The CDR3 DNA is TGTGCCAGCAGCCCTGCCCGGGGGGGGGCCAACGTCCTGACTTTC. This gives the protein CASSPARGGANVLTF. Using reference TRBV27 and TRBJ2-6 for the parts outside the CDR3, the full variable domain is EAQVTQNPRYLITVTGKKLTVTCSQNMNHEYMSWYRQDPGLGLRQIYYSMNVEVTDKGDVPEGYKVSRKEKRNFPLILESPSPNQTSLYFCASSPARGGANVLTFGAGSRLTVL.